These T cell receptor beta chains were read from a single sample in a study of T cells in narcolepsy. Data came from immunoSEQ multiplex PCR; TCRdb stores just in-frame clones and leaves some out. Of about 27,000 clones listed, 86% are singletons. Sequenced material: CD45RA- memory CD4+ T cells from PBMCs. The origin of the receptors is a human donor with narcolepsy. The CDR3 runs from the conserved cysteine through the conserved F or W. The order of the fields is clone size, V gene, J gene, D gene, CDR3 DNA, CDR3 protein. A D gene is named only where the DNA matches it firmly. Part of the rows lack a size; the others show once, few, many or a class for expanded clones.

abundance: few; v_gene: TRBV6-5; j_gene: TRBJ2-1; d_gene: TRBD2; CDR3nt: TGTGCCAGCAGAGCAAGCGGGGGGACAAACAATGAGCAGTTCTTC; CDR3aa: CASRASGGTNNEQFF
abundance: NA; v_gene: TRBV6-1; j_gene: TRBJ2-2; d_gene: NA; CDR3nt: TGTGCCAGCACCTACAGGGAGAACACCGGGGAGCTGTTTTTT; CDR3aa: CASTYRENTGELFF
abundance: NA; v_gene: TRBV7-9; j_gene: TRBJ2-7; d_gene: NA; CDR3nt: TGTGCCAGCAGCGAGATGGGTAGCACGGCCTACGAGCAGTACTTC; CDR3aa: CASSEMGSTAYEQYF
abundance: NA; v_gene: TRBV19; j_gene: TRBJ2-3; d_gene: TRBD1; CDR3nt: TGTGCCACCTCGCAGACAGGGAGAACGCAGTATTTT; CDR3aa: CATSQTGRTQYF
abundance: NA; v_gene: TRBV19; j_gene: TRBJ2-3; d_gene: TRBD2; CDR3nt: TGTGCCAGTAGGACTAGCGGGGCCGATACGCAGTATTTT; CDR3aa: CASRTSGADTQYF
abundance: NA; v_gene: TRBV7-8; j_gene: TRBJ1-1; d_gene: NA; CDR3nt: TGTGCCAGCAGCCCCGTACAAGCGGTTGAAGCTTTCTTT; CDR3aa: CASSPVQAVEAFF
abundance: once; v_gene: TRBV10-3; j_gene: TRBJ1-2; d_gene: TRBD1; CDR3nt: TGTGCCATCAGTGACCGAGGACAGGGGGCAGATGGCTACACCTTC; CDR3aa: CAISDRGQGADGYTF
abundance: NA; v_gene: TRBV2; j_gene: TRBJ1-5; d_gene: TRBD1; CDR3nt: TGTGCCAGCAGCCCACAGGGGCCATATCAGCCCCAGCATTTT; CDR3aa: CASSPQGPYQPQHF
abundance: NA; v_gene: TRBV6-5; j_gene: TRBJ2-3; d_gene: NA; CDR3nt: TGTGCCAGCAGTTCCCGGGGAACTCATAGCACAGATACGCAGTATTTT; CDR3aa: CASSSRGTHSTDTQYF
abundance: NA; v_gene: TRBV11-2; j_gene: TRBJ2-5; d_gene: NA; CDR3nt: TGTGCCAGCAGCTTACGCAGCTCTCAAGAGACCCAGTACTTC; CDR3aa: CASSLRSSQETQYF
abundance: NA; v_gene: TRBV6-5; j_gene: TRBJ2-3; d_gene: NA; CDR3nt: TGTGCCAGCAACGAGGGAACGGGCACAGATACGCAGTATTTT; CDR3aa: CASNEGTGTDTQYF
abundance: NA; v_gene: TRBV19; j_gene: TRBJ1-4; d_gene: NA; CDR3nt: TGTGCCAGTAGATCGGGGGAAAAACTGTTTTTT; CDR3aa: CASRSGEKLFF
abundance: NA; v_gene: TRBV4-1; j_gene: TRBJ2-3; d_gene: TRBD2; CDR3nt: TGCGCCAGCAGCCAAAGGACTAGCGGGGGGCTGGATTCAGATACGCAGTATTTT; CDR3aa: CASSQRTSGGLDSDTQYF
abundance: NA; v_gene: TRBV18; j_gene: TRBJ2-1; d_gene: TRBD2; CDR3nt: TGTGCCAGCTCACCACGACTAGCGGGGGGAAATGAGCAGTTCTTC; CDR3aa: CASSPRLAGGNEQFF
abundance: NA; v_gene: TRBV6-1; j_gene: TRBJ1-4; d_gene: NA; CDR3nt: TGTGCCAGCAGTGATGGACAGCTAACTAATGAAAAACTGTTTTTT; CDR3aa: CASSDGQLTNEKLFF
abundance: NA; v_gene: TRBV6-5; j_gene: TRBJ2-5; d_gene: TRBD2; CDR3nt: TGTGCCAGCAGTAAGACTAGCGGGGGACAAGAGACCCAGTACTTC; CDR3aa: CASSKTSGGQETQYF
abundance: NA; v_gene: TRBV5-6; j_gene: TRBJ1-6; d_gene: NA; CDR3nt: TGTGCCAGCAGCTTTGGGCTGATGGGTTCACCCCTCCACTTT; CDR3aa: CASSFGLMGSPLHF
abundance: NA; v_gene: TRBV28; j_gene: TRBJ1-5; d_gene: TRBD1; CDR3nt: TGTGCCAGCAGTCAGACAGGGGTGGGCAATCAGCCCCAGCATTTT; CDR3aa: CASSQTGVGNQPQHF
abundance: NA; v_gene: TRBV2; j_gene: TRBJ1-1; d_gene: NA; CDR3nt: TGTGCCAGCAGGGATGCCCACACTGAAGCTTTCTTT; CDR3aa: CASRDAHTEAFF
abundance: NA; v_gene: TRBV10-3; j_gene: TRBJ2-2; d_gene: NA; CDR3nt: TGTGCCACCCGCCGGAACACGAACACCGGGGAGCTGTTTTTT; CDR3aa: CATRRNTNTGELFF
abundance: NA; v_gene: TRBV5-1; j_gene: TRBJ2-2; d_gene: TRBD2; CDR3nt: TGCGCCAGCAGCTCTGTGGCCCTAGCGGGGGGCCTCATCGGGGAGCTGTTTTTT; CDR3aa: CASSSVALAGGLIGELFF
abundance: NA; v_gene: TRBV12-2; j_gene: TRBJ1-6; d_gene: NA; CDR3nt: TGTGCAAGTCGCTTAATTAGGGGACTTGGCTCCTATAATTCACCCCTCCACTTT; CDR3aa: CASRLIRGLGSYNSPLHF
abundance: NA; v_gene: TRBV27; j_gene: TRBJ2-7; d_gene: NA; CDR3nt: TGTGCCAGCAGTTACAGGGCCTCCTACGAGCAGTACTTC; CDR3aa: CASSYRASYEQYF
abundance: NA; v_gene: TRBV2; j_gene: TRBJ2-3; d_gene: NA; CDR3nt: TGTGCCGGGGGGGCTTACACAGATACGCAGTATTTT; CDR3aa: CAGGAYTDTQYF
abundance: NA; v_gene: TRBV6-1; j_gene: TRBJ2-3; d_gene: NA; CDR3nt: TGTGCCAGCACGTTCAGGGGCACAGATACGCAGTATTTT; CDR3aa: CASTFRGTDTQYF
abundance: NA; v_gene: TRBV7-8; j_gene: TRBJ1-5; d_gene: NA; CDR3nt: TGTGCCAGCAGCTTAGTGGGTGTGAGTTATAGCAATCAGCCCCAGCATTTT; CDR3aa: CASSLVGVSYSNQPQHF
abundance: NA; v_gene: TRBV5-4; j_gene: TRBJ2-3; d_gene: NA; CDR3nt: TGTGCCAGCAGCCCGGACAGTAGCACAGATACGCAGTATTTT; CDR3aa: CASSPDSSTDTQYF
abundance: NA; v_gene: TRBV5-8; j_gene: TRBJ1-1; d_gene: NA; CDR3nt: TGTGCCAGCAGCTTGGAGGCGAGGAACACTGAAGCTTTCTTT; CDR3aa: CASSLEARNTEAFF
abundance: NA; v_gene: TRBV2; j_gene: TRBJ2-7; d_gene: TRBD2; CDR3nt: TGTGCCAGCAGCGGGGGGAAATCCTACGAGCAGTACTTC; CDR3aa: CASSGGKSYEQYF
abundance: NA; v_gene: TRBV19; j_gene: TRBJ2-5; d_gene: NA; CDR3nt: TGTGCCAGTAAATTTTCGGGGGGCAGCGGGACCCAGTACTTC; CDR3aa: CASKFSGGSGTQYF
abundance: NA; v_gene: TRBV7-2; j_gene: TRBJ1-2; d_gene: NA; CDR3nt: TGTGCCAGCAGCTTAGCCTCTATCGGACAGCCAAACTATGGCTACACCTTC; CDR3aa: CASSLASIGQPNYGYTF
abundance: NA; v_gene: TRBV28; j_gene: TRBJ2-1; d_gene: NA; CDR3nt: TGTGCCAGCAGTTGGCAGGTCAATGAGCAGTTCTTC; CDR3aa: CASSWQVNEQFF
abundance: once; v_gene: TRBV2; j_gene: TRBJ1-2; d_gene: NA; CDR3nt: TGTGCCAGCAGTTCACAGGTAGTCCCTAACTATGGCTACACCTTC; CDR3aa: CASSSQVVPNYGYTF